This T cell receptor (beta chain) is from a study of tumor-infiltrating lymphocytes in primary liver carcinoma. Looking at the study overall: Samples returned roughly 3.65 to 7.5 million productive TCRbeta reads, a yield that was similar across tissue types. Points from the study as a whole: Researchers did not compare CD4+ and CD8+ repertoires, as samples were bulk unsorted. Tumors reached a significantly greater top-250-clone fraction than blood did (p = 0.039). It was tumor-adjacent and tumor-blood pairs that overlapped less than tumor region pairs did.

Starting from 500 ng of total RNA, TCR beta cDNA was produced with a primer in the constant region. Slightly modified ARM-PCR, run as three nested multiplex PCR rounds, produced the TCR beta libraries. TRBV1-TRBV30 forward primers paired with a C-beta reverse primer drove the first two PCR rounds, around 10 cycles each. A single record per CDR3 protein comes from TCRdb applying MiXCR to the multiplex PCR reads. The table lists about 210,000 distinct CDR3 sequences, 65% of them singletons. V was pared by 7 bases and J by 4 bases, with 7 bases between. CDR3 size: 11 residues. Details on this clonotype: Antigen unknown.

Germline DNA was also extracted, with blood RNA taken from unsorted whole blood. Sequenced input: peripheral blood. The chain has TRBV12-3 or TRBV12-4 and TRBJ2-5; unclear D gene. The TCR comes from a woman aged 55-69 years with primary liver carcinoma and hepatitis B virus infection. The CDR3 reads CASNLRETQYF. CDR3 DNA sequence: TGTGCCAGCAACTTAAGAGAGACCCAGTACTTC.